The source of this TCR beta chain is a study of blood T cell repertoires in COVID-19. Study details: Donors in the United States, Italy and Spain gave samples during acute or convalescent COVID-19.

Trimming removed 0 bases from V and 0 bases from J; junction bases left unmatched: 6. The CDR3 has 17 residues. Germline assignment: CDR1 SGDLS and CDR2 YYNGEE. Repertoires were generated with immunoSEQ multiplex PCR, while TCRdb's copy carries only in-frame clones and drops some. The table records roughly 90,000 clones, 80% of them present only once. The chain uses TRBV9 and TRBJ2-1, with 7 bases that match TRBD1. The clonotype originates from a human donor in a cohort sampled during active COVID-19. Specimen: peripheral blood. The CDR3 loop is CASSVEGAASSYNEQFF. CDR3 nucleotides: TGTGCCAGCAGCGTAGAGGGGGCAGCGAGCTCCTACAATGAGCAGTTCTTC.